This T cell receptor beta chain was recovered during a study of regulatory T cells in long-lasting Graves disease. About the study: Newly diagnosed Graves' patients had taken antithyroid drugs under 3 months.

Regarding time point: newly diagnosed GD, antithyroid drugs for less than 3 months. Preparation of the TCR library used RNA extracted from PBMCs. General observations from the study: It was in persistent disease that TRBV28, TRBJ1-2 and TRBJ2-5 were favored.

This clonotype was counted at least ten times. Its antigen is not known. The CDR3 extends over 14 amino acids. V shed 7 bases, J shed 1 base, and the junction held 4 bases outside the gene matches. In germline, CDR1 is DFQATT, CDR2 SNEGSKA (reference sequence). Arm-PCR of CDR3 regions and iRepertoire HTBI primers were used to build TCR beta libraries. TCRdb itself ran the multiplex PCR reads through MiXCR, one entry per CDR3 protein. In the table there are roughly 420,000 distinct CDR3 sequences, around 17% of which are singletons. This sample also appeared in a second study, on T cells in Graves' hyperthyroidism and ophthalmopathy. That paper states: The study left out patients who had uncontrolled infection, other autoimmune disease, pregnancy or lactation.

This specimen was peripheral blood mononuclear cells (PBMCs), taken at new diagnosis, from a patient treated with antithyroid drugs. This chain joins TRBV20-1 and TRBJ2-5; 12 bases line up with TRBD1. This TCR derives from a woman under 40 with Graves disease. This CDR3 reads CSVGTGGFQETQYF. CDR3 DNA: TGCAGTGTCGGGACAGGGGGCTTCCAAGAGACCCAGTACTTC.